The present T cell receptor beta chain was sequenced within a study of control samples from healthy donors and cancer patients. Between the trimmed V and J ends, which lost 0 bases and 2 bases, there was a span of 8 bases. Germline CDR1 is MNHEY and CDR2 is SVGAGI. The CDR3 contains 16 residues. Sequenced by immunoSEQ multiplex PCR; TCRdb stores in-frame clones only, minus some. The sample has about 12,000 clones, approximately 87% seen once. This clone was found once. The sample was formalin-fixed, paraffin-embedded tissue. The rearrangement joins TRBV6-5 to TRBJ2-6; D perhaps matches TRBD1 (6 bases). The sequence was obtained from a male donor with melanoma. CDR3 residues: CASSYSRQAGANVLTF. The CDR3 DNA is TGTGCCAGCAGTTACTCGAGACAGGCTGGGGCCAACGTCCTGACTTTC.